The text below deals with one T cell receptor beta chain. There were TCR beta CDR3 regions amplified from RNA transcripts. When the TCR CDR3 underwent first-round RT-PCR, the HTBI primer set was used. MiXCR, applied by TCRdb to the multiplex PCR reads, yields one record per CDR3 protein. Of around 400,000 distinct CDR3 sequences in the sample, over 10% are singletons; the top ten hold about 9.1%. The germline V gene has CDR1 SGDLS and CDR2 YYNGEE. The CDR3 is 16 residues long. V was clipped by 0 bases and J by 4 bases, with 16 bases between them. The sample comes from a study of T cells in Graves' hyperthyroidism and ophthalmopathy.

The TCR originated in a woman between 18 and 30 years old with Graves' hyperthyroidism. Sequencing was performed on blood. The V gene is TRBV9, the J gene TRBJ1-2; D might be TRBD1 (5 bases). The CDR3 spells CASSVEAEGLGYGYTF. DNA for the CDR3: TGTGCCAGCAGCGTAGAGGCGGAGGGGTTGGGCTATGGCTACACCTTC. The whole variable domain, remainder taken from reference TRBV9 and TRBJ1-2, is DSGVTQTPKHLITATGQRVTLRCSPRSGDLSVYWYQQSLDQGLQFLIQYYNGEERAKGNILERFSAQQFPDLHSELNLSSLELGDSALYFCASSVEAEGLGYGYTFGSGTRLTVV.